The rows below give T cell receptor beta chains drawn from one sample of a study of CD8+ T cells in alopecia areata. Generated by immunoSEQ multiplex PCR, the TCRdb table keeps only in-frame clones and is missing some. Altogether 200,000 to 250,000 clones are present, less than 65% being singletons, with the ten largest covering roughly 4.2%. Specimen: CD4+ T cells sorted from blood, collected at week 4, from a patient treated with tofacitinib. Source of these receptors: a human donor with alopecia areata. Both conserved end residues are part of each CDR3. A D gene is named only where the DNA matches it firmly. Clone size is stated in some rows and not others, as once, few, many or a class when expanded.

V gene: TRBV29-1; D gene: -; clone size: few; J gene: TRBJ1-5; CDR3 protein: CSLNSYEGKNSNQPQHF; CDR3 DNA: TGCAGCCTCAACTCATATGAGGGTAAGAATAGCAATCAGCCCCAGCATTTT
V gene: TRBV28; D gene: -; clone size: -; J gene: TRBJ1-1; CDR3 protein: CASSLAGRRVEAFF; CDR3 DNA: TGTGCCAGCAGTTTAGCAGGGCGTAGGGTTGAAGCTTTCTTT
V gene: TRBV6-5; D gene: TRBD1; clone size: -; J gene: TRBJ1-2; CDR3 protein: CASSYAGTGGYGYTF; CDR3 DNA: TGTGCCAGCAGTTACGCCGGGACAGGGGGCTATGGCTACACCTTC
V gene: TRBV27; D gene: -; clone size: -; J gene: TRBJ1-4; CDR3 protein: CASSFPGNGELFF; CDR3 DNA: TGTGCCAGCAGTTTTCCCGGAAATGGTGAACTGTTTTTT
V gene: TRBV25-1; D gene: -; clone size: -; J gene: TRBJ2-7; CDR3 protein: CASSQRFEQYF; CDR3 DNA: TGTGCCAGCAGTCAAAGGTTCGAGCAGTACTTC
V gene: TRBV7-2; D gene: -; clone size: few; J gene: TRBJ2-5; CDR3 protein: CASSFIGGRETQYF; CDR3 DNA: TGTGCCAGCAGCTTTATCGGGGGGCGGGAGACCCAGTACTTC
V gene: TRBV19; D gene: -; clone size: few; J gene: TRBJ1-2; CDR3 protein: CASSIRGDYGYTF; CDR3 DNA: TGTGCCAGTAGTATACGGGGGGACTATGGCTACACCTTC
V gene: TRBV13; D gene: TRBD1; clone size: -; J gene: TRBJ2-6; CDR3 protein: CASSWARDRARSGANVLTF; CDR3 DNA: TGTGCCAGCAGCTGGGCCCGGGACAGGGCCCGGTCTGGGGCCAACGTCCTGACTTTC
V gene: TRBV11-2; D gene: -; clone size: few; J gene: TRBJ2-5; CDR3 protein: CASSPDLIETQYF; CDR3 DNA: TGTGCCAGCAGCCCCGACCTCATAGAGACCCAGTACTTC
V gene: TRBV5-1; D gene: -; clone size: once; J gene: TRBJ2-1; CDR3 protein: CASSLGRRSSYNEQFF; CDR3 DNA: TGCGCCAGCAGCTTGGGACGGCGGAGCTCCTACAATGAGCAGTTCTTC
V gene: TRBV30; D gene: -; clone size: -; J gene: TRBJ1-6; CDR3 protein: CAWSKTGGPLHF; CDR3 DNA: TGTGCCTGGAGTAAAACCGGCGGGCCCCTCCACTTT
V gene: TRBV4-2; D gene: -; clone size: -; J gene: TRBJ1-2; CDR3 protein: CASSQVAGAQNYGYTF; CDR3 DNA: TGTGCCAGCAGCCAAGTGGCGGGGGCGCAGAACTATGGCTACACCTTC
V gene: TRBV7-2; D gene: -; clone size: -; J gene: TRBJ2-3; CDR3 protein: CASSLAAGRDTQYF; CDR3 DNA: TGTGCCAGCAGCTTAGCCGCCGGGAGAGATACGCAGTATTTT
V gene: TRBV2; D gene: -; clone size: -; J gene: TRBJ2-2; CDR3 protein: CASAAGTAYTGELFF; CDR3 DNA: TGTGCCAGCGCAGCGGGTACCGCTTACACCGGGGAGCTGTTTTTT
V gene: TRBV5-6; D gene: -; clone size: few; J gene: TRBJ1-2; CDR3 protein: CASSLWEAVSGYTF; CDR3 DNA: TGTGCCAGCAGCTTGTGGGAAGCGGTGTCTGGCTACACCTTC
V gene: TRBV5-1; D gene: -; clone size: -; J gene: TRBJ2-5; CDR3 protein: CASSLGGQETQYF; CDR3 DNA: TGCGCCAGCAGCTTGGGAGGACAAGAGACCCAGTACTTC
V gene: TRBV30; D gene: -; clone size: -; J gene: TRBJ1-2; CDR3 protein: CAWSTGTIVSGYTF; CDR3 DNA: TGTGCCTGGAGTACGGGGACGATAGTCTCCGGCTACACCTTC
V gene: TRBV5-6; D gene: -; clone size: few; J gene: TRBJ2-2; CDR3 protein: CASSLWLPNTGELFF; CDR3 DNA: TGTGCCAGCAGCTTGTGGCTCCCGAACACCGGGGAGCTGTTTTTT
V gene: TRBV2; D gene: TRBD1; clone size: -; J gene: TRBJ1-2; CDR3 protein: CASRFGTDYGYTF; CDR3 DNA: TGTGCCAGCAGATTTGGGACAGACTATGGCTACACCTTC
V gene: TRBV20-1; D gene: -; clone size: few; J gene: TRBJ2-7; CDR3 protein: CSALRNYEQYF; CDR3 DNA: TGCAGTGCGCTGAGAAACTACGAGCAGTACTTC
V gene: TRBV14; D gene: -; clone size: -; J gene: TRBJ2-5; CDR3 protein: CASSPGAIWAGETQYF; CDR3 DNA: TGTGCCAGCAGCCCGGGGGCCATTTGGGCTGGAGAGACCCAGTACTTC
V gene: TRBV6-5; D gene: -; clone size: -; J gene: TRBJ1-6; CDR3 protein: CASSLRMGDGSPLHF; CDR3 DNA: TGTGCCAGCAGTTTAAGAATGGGAGATGGTTCACCCCTCCACTTT
V gene: TRBV23-1; D gene: -; clone size: -; J gene: TRBJ2-5; CDR3 protein: CASPRDFGTQYF; CDR3 DNA: TGCGCCAGTCCCCGGGACTTCGGGACCCAGTACTTC
V gene: TRBV5-1; D gene: -; clone size: -; J gene: TRBJ2-5; CDR3 protein: CASSLMADQETQYF; CDR3 DNA: TGCGCCAGCAGCTTGATGGCGGACCAAGAGACCCAGTACTTC
V gene: TRBV27; D gene: TRBD1; clone size: -; J gene: TRBJ2-7; CDR3 protein: CASSSPGQGKYEQYF; CDR3 DNA: TGTGCCAGCAGTTCCCCCGGACAGGGGAAATACGAGCAGTACTTC
V gene: TRBV11-2; D gene: TRBD2; clone size: once; J gene: TRBJ2-1; CDR3 protein: CASSIIAGGLPSYNEQFF; CDR3 DNA: TGTGCCAGCAGCATCATAGCGGGGGGTCTACCCTCCTACAATGAGCAGTTCTTC
V gene: TRBV11-1; D gene: -; clone size: few; J gene: TRBJ2-7; CDR3 protein: CASSVLPRGDYEQYF; CDR3 DNA: TGTGCCAGCAGCGTCTTGCCGAGGGGAGACTACGAGCAGTACTTC
V gene: TRBV19; D gene: TRBD1; clone size: -; J gene: TRBJ1-2; CDR3 protein: CASQYGGQFYGYTF; CDR3 DNA: TGTGCCAGCCAATATGGGGGACAGTTCTATGGCTACACCTTC
V gene: TRBV7-8; D gene: TRBD2; clone size: -; J gene: TRBJ2-4; CDR3 protein: CASSSTGGDIQYF; CDR3 DNA: TGTGCCAGCAGCTCGACTGGGGGGGACATTCAGTACTTC
V gene: TRBV30; D gene: -; clone size: -; J gene: TRBJ2-3; CDR3 protein: CAWSRALTDTQYF; CDR3 DNA: TGTGCCTGGAGTAGGGCCCTCACAGATACGCAGTATTTT
V gene: TRBV30; D gene: TRBD1; clone size: -; J gene: TRBJ1-1; CDR3 protein: CAWDTTGTEAFF; CDR3 DNA: TGTGCCTGGGATACGACAGGGACTGAAGCTTTCTTT
V gene: TRBV29-1; D gene: TRBD2; clone size: few; J gene: TRBJ2-1; CDR3 protein: CSVGHRGLAGGHEQFF; CDR3 DNA: TGCAGCGTTGGGCATCGGGGACTAGCGGGGGGACATGAGCAGTTCTTC
V gene: TRBV29-1; D gene: TRBD2; clone size: -; J gene: TRBJ2-7; CDR3 protein: CSVAVEWEGRYEQYF; CDR3 DNA: TGCAGCGTTGCAGTTGAGTGGGAGGGTAGGTACGAGCAGTACTTC
V gene: TRBV6-5; D gene: TRBD1; clone size: -; J gene: TRBJ1-1; CDR3 protein: CASSYSDREDEAFF; CDR3 DNA: TGTGCCAGCAGTTACTCGGACAGGGAGGATGAAGCTTTCTTT
V gene: TRBV2; D gene: -; clone size: -; J gene: TRBJ1-6; CDR3 protein: CASRGGYSPLHF; CDR3 DNA: TGTGCCAGCAGAGGGGGTTATTCACCCCTCCACTTT
V gene: TRBV30; D gene: -; clone size: -; J gene: TRBJ1-4; CDR3 protein: CAWSPGSSTNEKLFF; CDR3 DNA: TGTGCCTGGAGCCCCGGCTCTTCAACTAATGAAAAACTGTTTTTT
V gene: TRBV7-2; D gene: TRBD2; clone size: -; J gene: TRBJ2-3; CDR3 protein: CASSLSGRGGQDTQYF; CDR3 DNA: TGTGCCAGCAGCTTATCTGGGCGGGGGGGCCAAGATACGCAGTATTTT
V gene: TRBV30; D gene: -; clone size: few; J gene: TRBJ1-1; CDR3 protein: CAWSATRVAFF; CDR3 DNA: TGTGCCTGGAGTGCGACGAGGGTAGCTTTCTTT
V gene: TRBV30; D gene: -; clone size: -; J gene: TRBJ1-3; CDR3 protein: CAWSVAQPHTIYF; CDR3 DNA: TGTGCCTGGAGTGTAGCCCAGCCACACACCATATATTTT
V gene: TRBV27; D gene: TRBD1; clone size: -; J gene: TRBJ2-1; CDR3 protein: CASSLGQDSYNEQFF; CDR3 DNA: TGTGCCAGCAGTTTAGGACAGGACTCCTACAATGAGCAGTTCTTC
V gene: TRBV4-3; D gene: -; clone size: few; J gene: TRBJ2-1; CDR3 protein: CASSQDGGPYNEQFF; CDR3 DNA: TGCGCCAGCAGCCAAGACGGGGGCCCCTACAATGAGCAGTTCTTC
V gene: TRBV4-3; D gene: TRBD1; clone size: -; J gene: TRBJ2-3; CDR3 protein: CASSQDGGRDRVATDTQYF; CDR3 DNA: TGCGCCAGCAGCCAAGATGGGGGCCGGGACAGGGTCGCAACAGATACGCAGTATTTT
V gene: TRBV2; D gene: TRBD1; clone size: -; J gene: TRBJ2-3; CDR3 protein: CASSDRDRGVTDTQYF; CDR3 DNA: TGTGCCAGCAGTGACAGAGACAGGGGGGTCACAGATACGCAGTATTTT
V gene: TRBV29-1; D gene: -; clone size: few; J gene: TRBJ1-1; CDR3 protein: CSVSTGEELEAFF; CDR3 DNA: TGCAGCGTCTCTACGGGGGAGGAACTGGAAGCTTTCTTT
V gene: TRBV6-5; D gene: -; clone size: -; J gene: TRBJ1-2; CDR3 protein: CASSPTGPYGYTF; CDR3 DNA: TGTGCCAGCAGTCCGACAGGACCCTATGGCTACACCTTC
V gene: TRBV15; D gene: -; clone size: -; J gene: TRBJ1-5; CDR3 protein: CATSREGGPQHF; CDR3 DNA: TGTGCCACCAGCAGAGAAGGAGGGCCCCAGCATTTT
V gene: TRBV2; D gene: TRBD2; clone size: -; J gene: TRBJ2-7; CDR3 protein: CASSLTSASSYEQYF; CDR3 DNA: TGTGCCAGCAGCTTGACTAGCGCCTCCTCCTACGAGCAGTACTTC
V gene: TRBV5-1; D gene: -; clone size: -; J gene: TRBJ2-3; CDR3 protein: CASSFLQGTVDTQYF; CDR3 DNA: TGCGCCAGCAGCTTTCTCCAGGGGACGGTAGATACGCAGTATTTT
V gene: TRBV7-9; D gene: -; clone size: -; J gene: TRBJ1-6; CDR3 protein: CASSLGESPLHF; CDR3 DNA: TGTGCCAGCAGCTTGGGCGAGTCCCCCCTCCACTTT
V gene: TRBV2; D gene: -; clone size: few; J gene: TRBJ1-2; CDR3 protein: CASSYAGGYTF; CDR3 DNA: TGTGCCAGCAGCTATGCGGGGGGCTACACCTTC